This T cell receptor (beta chain) was sequenced in a study of T cell responses to AZD1222 COVID-19 vaccine. Findings and caveats of the study: Donors were largely white British and mainly female; clonal diversity was possibly underestimated.

A remark on this clone: The antigen remains unidentified.

TCRdb's copy holds only in-frame clones and misses some; the assay was immunoSEQ multiplex PCR. Here the sample spans more than 150,000 clones, 90% being singletons. Germline V gene sequence: CDR1 SGHTA, CDR2 FQGNSA. The V end was cut by 5 bases, the J end by 7 bases, with 12 bases between. The CDR3 covers 13 residues. This specimen consisted of peripheral blood, obtained 28 days after the second AZD1222 dose. The clonotype comes from an adult who received the AZD1222 COVID-19 vaccine. The chain has TRBV7-2 and TRBJ1-5; no definite D call. Here the CDR3 reads CASSEPSGQPQHF. As DNA, the CDR3 is TGTGCCAGCAGCGAACCCTCCGGACAGCCCCAGCATTTT.